The clone carrying this TCR beta chain showed up just once. One end of the junction fails to match germline, which may point to a read error. Enrolled during active infection, Seattle patients were then followed longitudinally. This CDR3 contains 15 residues. Germline lookup yields CDR1 SGDLS and CDR2 YYNGEE. Measured with immunoSEQ multiplex PCR; TCRdb has only the in-frame clones, and not every one. This sample has some 200,000 clones, with roughly 80% found just once. The sample is drawn from a study of blood T cell repertoires in COVID-19. Study overall: There were acute and convalescent COVID-19 samples, and they came from the United States, Italy and Spain.

The receptor comes from a woman between 40 and 55 years old with COVID-19, enrolled during active disease. Material: peripheral blood. The genes are TRBV9 and TRBJ2-2; D is unclear. CDR3 loop: CASSVETVNAGELFF. The CDR3 DNA reads as TGTGCCAGCAGCGTAGAAACAGTGAACGCCGGGGAGCTGTTTTTT.